The 27 T cell receptor beta chains below come from one sample, sequenced in a study of blood T cell repertoires in COVID-19 (TCRdb year 2020). Library preparation was by the immunoSEQ multiplex PCR assay. This is the immuneACCESS table as TCRdb keeps it, with only in-frame sequences that have V and J called. A part of the clones is gone; compared with another copy, unresolved V genes explain less than half, and the rest is unexplained. The sample table holds 250,000 or so clones, of which about 87% were seen once. 2% to 3% of the sample is in the top ten clones. Specimen: peripheral blood. These receptors were taken from a man younger than 45 with COVID-19, enrolled during active disease.

The chain has TRBV4-1 and TRBJ2-1, with 11 positions matching TRBD2. The CDR3 is 18 amino acids. Germline lookup yields CDR1 MGHRA and CDR2 YSYEKL. J lost 5 bases, V lost 6 bases, and 15 bases had no gene match. As DNA, the CDR3 is TGCGCCAGCAGTTTTAAGCCTCAGACTAGCGGGGCAAACAATGAGCAGTTCTTC. It encodes CASSFKPQTSGANNEQFF.

V gene TRBV6-2 or TRBV6-3 combines with J gene TRBJ2-4, with 7 bases aligning to TRBD2. The CDR3 runs to 16 residues. The germline gives CDR1 MNHEY, CDR2 SVGEGT. The V and J ends lost 0 bases and 5 bases, in that order; junction bases with no gene match: 7. CDR3 amino acids: CASSYSINGRENIQYF. The DNA for the CDR3 is TGTGCCAGCAGTTACTCGATCAATGGGAGGGAAAACATTCAGTACTTC.

Written as DNA, the CDR3 is TGTGCCACCAGCAGGTACCAGGGTTCCTACGAGCAGTACTTC. Translating gives CATSRYQGSYEQYF. V is TRBV15 and J is TRBJ2-7; tentatively, D is TRBD1 (5 bases). The CDR3 sequence is 14 residues long. The germline V and J ends were trimmed by 3 bases and 1 base, with 10 bases remaining between them. Germline loops: CDR1 LNHNV, CDR2 YYDKDF (reference sequence).

Only one count was recorded for this clone. This chain connects TRBV28 to TRBJ2-1, with 12 bases matching TRBD2. CDR1 is MDHEN, CDR2 SYDVKM, per germline. There are 16 residues in the CDR3. V lost 6 bases and J lost 5; bases outside the gene matches: 8. The CDR3 coding sequence is TGTGCCAGCAGAATAAGACTAGCGGGAGTAAACAATGAGCAGTTCTTC. Encoded protein: CASRIRLAGVNNEQFF.

The V gene is TRBV7-2, the J gene TRBJ1-2; D call uncertain. V was clipped by 7 bases and J by 2 bases, with 11 bases between them. CDR1 and CDR2 from the germline V gene are SGHTA and FQGNSA. This CDR3 is 13 amino acids long. The DNA of the CDR3 is TGTGCCAGCACCCCAGGCACAAACTATGGCTACACCTTC. The encoded protein is CASTPGTNYGYTF.

The chain employs TRBV14 and TRBJ2-7, with TRBD2 matching 10 bases. V was clipped by 0 bases and J by 0 bases; unmatched bases: 8. The CDR3 has 18 amino acids. CDR1 is SGHDN, CDR2 FVKESK, per germline. CDR3 nucleotide sequence: TGTGCCAGCAGCCAAGACCGGCTAGCGGGGGTGAACTCCTACGAGCAGTACTTC. Its translation: CASSQDRLAGVNSYEQYF.

The chain joins TRBV5-4 to TRBJ2-5; tentatively, D is TRBD2 (5 bases). Trimming cost V 0 bases and J 5 bases, with 8 bases left between them. CDR1 and CDR2 from the germline V gene are SGHNT and YYREEE (reference sequence). The length of the CDR3 is 13 residues. The DNA of the CDR3 is TGTGCCAGCAGCTTGGTCGGGGTTGAGACCCAGTACTTC. Translation gives CASSLVGVETQYF. The entire variable domain, with the rest obtained from reference TRBV5-4 and TRBJ2-5, is as follows: ETGVTQSPTHLIKTRGQQVTLRCSSQSGHNTVSWYQQALGQGPQFIFQYYREEENGRGNFPPRFSGLQFPNYSSELNVNALELDDSALYLCASSLVGVETQYFGPGTRLLVL.

The J gene is TRBJ1-4, the V gene TRBV6-2 or TRBV6-3; tentatively, D is TRBD1 (6 bases). V lost 4 bases and J 5 bases, leaving 17 bases between the germline ends. This CDR3 has 16 residues. The V gene's germline CDR1 is MNHEY and CDR2 SVGEGT. CDR3 coding DNA: TGTGCCAGCAGTTTCACCCGACAGGCCGCAAATGAAAAACTGTTTTTT. Its translation is CASSFTRQAANEKLFF.

This clone is a singleton in its sample. The chain joins TRBV6-2 or TRBV6-3 to TRBJ2-7; a weak D match, TRBD1 (6 bases). This CDR3 is built from 13 residues. CDR1 and CDR2 from the germline V gene are MNHEY and SVGEGT. The germline V and J ends were trimmed by 2 bases and 1 base, with 6 bases remaining between them. In nucleotides, the CDR3 is TGTGCCAGCAGTTACAGGGGGTCCTACGAGCAGTACTTC. Translating gives CASSYRGSYEQYF.

V and J are TRBV9 and TRBJ2-3; TRBD1 aligns across 8 bases. J gave up 0 bases and V 1 base, and 10 bases lay outside the gene matches. The CDR3 extends over 18 amino acids. Germline assignment: CDR1 SGDLS and CDR2 YYNGEE. CDR3 protein: CASSVTGGEGKSTDTQYF. In DNA, the CDR3 is TGTGCCAGCAGCGTAACAGGGGGAGAAGGGAAAAGCACAGATACGCAGTATTTT.

The chain has TRBV7-9 and TRBJ1-1; no clear D gene. Germline V CDR1 and CDR2: SEHNR, FQNEAQ (reference sequence). The CDR3 length is 12 residues. V lost 6 bases, J lost 8 bases, and 13 bases lay in between. The CDR3 DNA sequence: TGTGCCAGCAGATTATTAGATCCAGAAGCTTTCTTT. This codes for CASRLLDPEAFF.

The chain recombines TRBV28 with TRBJ2-7; 8 positions match TRBD1. CDR3 size: 14 residues. J lost 0 bases, V lost 5 bases, and 3 bases had no gene match. CDR1 is MDHEN, CDR2 SYDVKM, per germline. CDR3 loop: CASSPDRVSYEQYF. The CDR3 DNA sequence: TGTGCCAGCAGTCCGGACAGGGTCTCCTACGAGCAGTACTTC. The complete variable domain, with remaining parts taken from reference TRBV28 and TRBJ2-7, reads DVKVTQSSRYLVKRTGEKVFLECVQDMDHENMFWYRQDPGLGLRLIYFSYDVKMKEKGDIPEGYSVSREKKERFSLILESASTNQTSMYLCASSPDRVSYEQYFGPGTRLTVT.

There are a few counts of this clone. CDR3 loop: CASSFDSNEKLFF. The CDR3 DNA is TGTGCCAGCAGTTTCGACAGTAATGAAAAACTGTTTTTT. The chain joins TRBV28 to TRBJ1-4; TRBD1 is a possible D gene (5 bases). Germline CDR1 is MDHEN and CDR2 is SYDVKM. The CDR3 consists of 13 residues. V shed 3 bases and J shed 4 bases, with 6 bases lying between them.

The chain links TRBV3-1 (or the pseudogene TRBV3-2) to TRBJ1-2; TRBD1 is a possible D gene (6 bases). Germline CDR1 reads LGHDT; CDR2 reads YNNKEL (reference sequence). Trimming pared 0 bases from V and 0 bases from J, leaving 14 bases between. The CDR3 has 17 residues. The CDR3 reads CASSQERQGQANYGYTF. The CDR3 DNA is TGTGCCAGCAGCCAAGAACGGCAGGGGCAAGCTAACTATGGCTACACCTTC.

V and J are TRBV30 and TRBJ2-7; no reliable D call. Germline V CDR1 and CDR2: GTSNPN, SVGIG (reference sequence). V lost 3 bases and J lost 2, with 11 bases in between. This CDR3 has 13 amino acids. In nucleotides, the CDR3 is TGTGCCTGGAGATCTGGCGGCACCTACGAGCAGTACTTC. It translates to CAWRSGGTYEQYF.

The chain links TRBV7-8 to TRBJ2-5; tentative D call: TRBD2 (5 bases). The CDR3 consists of 13 residues. V shed 5 bases and J shed 4 bases, with 11 bases lying between them. From germline, CDR1 is SGHVS and CDR2 FQNEAQ. CDR3 in DNA: TGTGCCAGCAGCCAAGAGGGAAGAGAGACCCAGTACTTC. Translation gives CASSQEGRETQYF.

The chain has TRBV5-5 and TRBJ2-3; 9 positions agree with TRBD1. V trimming: 0 bases; J trimming: 6 bases; junction bases outside the gene matches: 8. Germline CDR1 reads SGHKS; CDR2 reads YYEKEE (reference sequence). The CDR3 runs 16 residues. CDR3 coding DNA: TGTGCCAGCAGCTTGGTGCCGGGGACAGGGTCCGATACGCAGTATTTT. Translation: CASSLVPGTGSDTQYF.

This clone was recorded only once. This chain connects TRBV5-1 to TRBJ1-2; 10 bases fit TRBD1. Losses at the gene ends were 2 bases for V and 1 base for J; bases not matched to a gene: 5. CDR1 and CDR2 from the germline V gene are SGHRS and YFSETQ. This CDR3 comprises 16 residues. The CDR3 loop is CASSFIGTGDNYGYTF. The CDR3 DNA reads as TGCGCCAGCAGCTTTATCGGGACAGGGGATAACTATGGCTACACCTTC.

The chain uses TRBV9 and TRBJ1-1; 7 positions agree with TRBD1. The V gene end was trimmed by 6 bases and the J gene end by 1 base; junction bases not matched to a gene: 6. Looked up from germline, CDR1 is SGDLS and CDR2 is YYNGEE. The CDR3 spans 14 residues. The CDR3, as DNA: TGTGCCAGCAACAGGGGATCCCCGAACACTGAAGCTTTCTTT. Its protein product is CASNRGSPNTEAFF. The full variable domain, with the rest looked up from reference TRBV9 and TRBJ1-1, is DSGVTQTPKHLITATGQRVTLRCSPRSGDLSVYWYQQSLDQGLQFLIQYYNGEERAKGNILERFSAQQFPDLHSELNLSSLELGDSALYFCASNRGSPNTEAFFGQGTRLTVV.

In this sample, this clone turned up once. The rearrangement links TRBV29-1 to TRBJ1-1, with a possible D match to TRBD1 (5 bases). Germline loops: CDR1 SQVTM, CDR2 ANQGSEA. This CDR3 region has 13 residues. Trimming pared 6 bases from V and 1 base from J, leaving 12 bases between. The CDR3 nucleotides read TGCAGCGTCCAGATGCAGGGGAACACTGAAGCTTTCTTT. This gives the protein CSVQMQGNTEAFF.

This clone showed up just once. The chain recombines TRBV7-2 with TRBJ1-2; the match to TRBD1 covers 9 bases. CDR3 length: 14 amino acids. The V and J ends lost 2 bases and 8 bases, in that order; junction bases with no gene match: 6. Germline V gene lookup returns CDR1 SGHTA and CDR2 FQGNSA. The CDR3 is CASSLLRTGDGYTF. Written as DNA, the CDR3 is TGTGCCAGCAGCTTACTCCGGACAGGGGACGGCTACACCTTC. Based on the CDR3 plus reference TRBV7-2 and TRBJ1-2, the full variable domain is GAGVSQSPSNKVTEKGKDVELRCDPISGHTALYWYRQSLGQGLEFLIYFQGNSAPDKSGLPSDRFSAERTGGSVSTLTIQRTQQEDSAVYLCASSLLRTGDGYTFGSGTRLTVV.

The genes are TRBV5-1 and TRBJ1-1; D perhaps matches TRBD1 (5 bases). The germline V gene encodes CDR1 SGHRS and CDR2 YFSETQ. The CDR3 covers 13 residues. V gave up 4 bases and J gave up 0 bases, with 7 bases separating them. DNA for the CDR3: TGCGCCAGCAGCCTGGACATGAACACTGAAGCTTTCTTT. Translated, it gives CASSLDMNTEAFF.

The chain recombines TRBV10-3 with TRBJ2-1; 9 bases map to TRBD2. Germline V lookup: CDR1 ENHRY, CDR2 SYGVKD. The CDR3 has 16 amino acids. V lost 6 bases and J lost 6; bases outside the gene matches: 12. CDR3 loop: CAIRGTLAGESNEQFF. CDR3 bases: TGTGCCATCAGGGGGACCTTAGCGGGAGAATCCAATGAGCAGTTCTTC.

The genes are TRBV15 and TRBJ2-7; 7 positions match TRBD1. The CDR3 has 15 amino acids. V was pared by 2 bases and J by 6 bases, with 10 bases of the junction left unmatched. Germline CDR1 and CDR2: LNHNV and YYDKDF (reference sequence). CDR3 residues: CATSRLQGISGEQYF. DNA for the CDR3: TGTGCCACCAGCAGACTACAGGGGATAAGTGGCGAGCAGTACTTC.

The chain has TRBV15 and TRBJ2-1, with 12 nucleotides matching TRBD2. Looked up from germline, CDR1 is LNHNV and CDR2 is YYDKDF (reference sequence). Trimming took 6 bases from V and 8 from J; bases not matched to a gene: 2. The CDR3 has 13 residues. The CDR3 DNA is TGTGCCACCAGGACTAGCGGGAGTGATGAGCAGTTCTTC. This codes for CATRTSGSDEQFF.

This chain connects TRBV18 to TRBJ2-7; 8 bases are a match to TRBD1. Germline V gene sequence: CDR1 KGHSH, CDR2 LQKENI. Trimming at V came to 6 bases and at J to 4 bases, leaving 2 bases not matched to a gene. The CDR3 length is 12 residues. CDR3: CASSGQGYEQYF. CDR3 in DNA: TGTGCCAGCTCTGGACAGGGATACGAGCAGTACTTC.

This clone has a single count. The chain combines TRBV7-9 with TRBJ1-5, with D maybe TRBD1 (6 bases). This CDR3 comprises 14 residues. CDR1 is SEHNR, CDR2 FQNEAQ, per germline (reference sequence). Trimming cost V 10 bases and J 0 bases, with 13 bases left between them. The CDR3 coding sequence is TGTGCCACAGATGGACAGTATAGCAATCAGCCCCAGCATTTT. Protein product: CATDGQYSNQPQHF.